This T cell receptor beta chain emerged from a study of OX40 agonist ivuxolimab in advanced cancers. Across the study: Given to patients was ivuxolimab, an agonistic anti-OX40 (CD134) antibody. At doses from 0.01 to 10 mg/kg, patients were given intravenous ivuxolimab every 2 weeks. General study results and limits: The CD4+ and CD8+ T cells in the blood had expanded clonally by week 6 at 0.1 to 3.0 mg/kg.

Measured with immunoSEQ multiplex PCR; TCRdb has only the in-frame clones, and not every one. This table holds approximately 90,000 clones, approximately 90% found once. This clone was detected only once. Its antigen is not known. Trimming removed 2 bases at V and 2 bases at J, with 10 bases between. The CDR3 is 15 amino acids. CDR1 WNHNN and CDR2 SYGVQD come from the germline V gene (reference sequence). The clonotype originates from an adult with an advanced solid tumor such as melanoma, head and neck, liver or kidney cancer. The rearrangement uses TRBV10-1 and TRBJ2-4; D may be TRBD2 (5 bases). Sequencing was performed on CD4+ or CD8+ T cells sorted from blood, taken in a trial of the OX40 agonist ivuxolimab. The CDR3 loop is CASSETGITKNIQYF. DNA for the CDR3: TGCGCCAGCAGTGAGACGGGAATAACCAAAAACATTCAGTACTTC.